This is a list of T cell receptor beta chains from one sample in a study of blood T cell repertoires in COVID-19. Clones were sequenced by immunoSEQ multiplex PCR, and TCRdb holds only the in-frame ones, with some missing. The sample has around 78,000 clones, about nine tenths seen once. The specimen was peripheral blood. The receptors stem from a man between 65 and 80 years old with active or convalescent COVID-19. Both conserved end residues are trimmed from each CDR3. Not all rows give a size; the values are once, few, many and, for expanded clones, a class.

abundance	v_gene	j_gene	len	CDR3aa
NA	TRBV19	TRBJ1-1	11	ASSPNRGTEAF
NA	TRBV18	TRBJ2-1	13	ASSPSEGSRLQQF
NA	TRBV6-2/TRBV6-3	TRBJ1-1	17	ASSYEPPEVQGRNTEAF
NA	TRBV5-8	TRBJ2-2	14	ARISLDRMNTGELF
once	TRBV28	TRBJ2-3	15	ASSSPRTAYSTDTQY
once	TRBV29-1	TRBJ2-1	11	SVETGSYNEQF
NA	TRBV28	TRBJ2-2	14	ASSASVGGWTGELF
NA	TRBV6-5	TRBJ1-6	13	ASSYSSRFNSPLH
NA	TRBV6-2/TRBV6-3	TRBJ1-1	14	ASSYLPDRANTEAF
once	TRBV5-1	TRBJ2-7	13	ASSLGGREFDEQY
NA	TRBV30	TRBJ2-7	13	AWSVLPAGGYEQY
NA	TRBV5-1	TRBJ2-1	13	ASSPLASGYNEQF
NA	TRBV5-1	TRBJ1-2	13	ASSLAILTADGYT
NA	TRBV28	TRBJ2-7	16	ASTSAGPTSGRRGEQY
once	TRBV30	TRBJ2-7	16	AWSRPRLSGGFSYEQY
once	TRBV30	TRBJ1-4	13	AWSVAAQFNEKLF
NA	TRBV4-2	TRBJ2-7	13	ASSQGGQGLHEQY
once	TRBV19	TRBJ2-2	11	ATASENTGELF
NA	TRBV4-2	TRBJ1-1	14	ASSQDYIGDRTEAF
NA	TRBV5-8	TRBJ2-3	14	ASSLVMGPSTDTQY
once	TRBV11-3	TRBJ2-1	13	ASSISGSTYNEQF